This T cell receptor (beta chain) is from a study of identical twins. As to this clonotype: One end of the junction is discordant with germline, which a read error may explain.

Unique molecular identifiers were present on the cDNA, and a universal primer site came from template switching. TCRdb processed the 5' RACE reads anew with MiXCR; each CDR3 protein has one entry. The profile shows 1.5 million to 2 million distinct CDR3 sequences, under 35% of them singletons. The CDR3 is made up of 15 amino acids. Germline-derived CDR1 and CDR2 are SGHTA and FQGNSA. Sequencing was done on a sample of cord blood. The receptor was derived from a newborn girl in good health. J is TRBJ2-3 and V is TRBV7-2, with unresolved D. DNA for the CDR3: TGTGCCAGCAACTTAGTGGAGACCCCCACAGATACGCAGTATTTT. This translates into CASNLVETPTDTQYF.